The present T cell receptor (beta chain) was sequenced within a study of metastatic and nonmetastatic thyroid tumors. At the level of the study: Where malignant and benign thyroid patients were concerned, repertoires were compared across blood and tumor or nodule tissue.

This clone was seen ten or more times. Its specificity is not known. Study-level points and caveats: Patients with malignant thyroid tumors reportedly had significantly higher TCR beta diversity than those with benign nodules, in blood and tumor.

Methods used by the authors: CDR3 differences across clinicopathological groups were used to build a distant-metastasis classifier for papillary thyroid cancer. TCRdb re-called clones from the PCR reads using MiXCR. The V and J calls reflect TCRdb's pipeline rather than the authors' work. The sample records about 22,000 clones, 18% being singletons. V gave up 0 bases and J gave up 2 bases, with 6 bases separating them. This CDR3 contains 15 residues. Germline CDR1 KGHDR, CDR2 SFDVKD. Prior to thyroid surgery, none of the patients had received any treatment. The sample comprised adjacent normal tissue. The receptor was isolated from a male donor with papillary thyroid cancer or a benign thyroid nodule (not recorded which). Some clones in this sample may be carry-over from other donors' samples. V usage is TRBV24-1 and J usage is TRBJ2-2; the D gene is possibly TRBD1 (5 bases). CDR3 protein: CATSDLDRNTGELFF. The CDR3 DNA follows: TGTGCCACCAGTGATTTGGACAGAAACACCGGGGAGCTGTTTTTT.